The 5 T cell receptor beta chains in this list originate from one sample, sequenced in a study of blood T cell repertoires in COVID-19. The protocol was immunoSEQ multiplex PCR, while the TCRdb copy is restricted to in-frame clones and leaves out a portion. The sample lists 250,000 to 400,000 clones, roughly 88% seen once, with 1.5% to 2% in the top ten. Material for sequencing was peripheral blood. Receptor source: a woman aged 25-40 years with COVID-19, enrolled during active disease.

The V gene is TRBV10-2, the J gene TRBJ2-4, with 8 bases fitting TRBD1. The CDR3 runs 14 residues. V lost 5 bases and J lost 4; bases outside the gene matches: 4. The germline CDR1 and CDR2 sequences are WSHSY and SAAADI. The CDR3 here is CASSLGQGKNIQYF. In DNA form, the CDR3 reads TGCGCCAGCAGTCTAGGACAGGGAAAAAACATTCAGTACTTC.

V and J are TRBV7-9 and TRBJ1-2, with D perhaps TRBD1 (6 bases). Trimming took 2 bases from V and 8 from J, leaving 18 bases between them. Germline CDR1 is SEHNR and CDR2 is FQNEAQ (reference sequence). The CDR3 runs 15 residues. CDR3 sequence (DNA): TGTGCCAGCAGCTTATCCGCAGGGCCTCAGGGGGGCTACACCTTC. It encodes CASSLSAGPQGGYTF.

V is TRBV6-1 and J is TRBJ1-6; no reliable D call. This CDR3 region has 17 residues. Trimming cost V 3 bases and J 9 bases, with 21 bases left between them. Germline loops: CDR1 MNHNS, CDR2 SASEGT. Here the CDR3 reads CASSESPLVRLGSPLHF. The CDR3 DNA is TGTGCCAGCAGTGAGTCACCTTTGGTCAGGTTGGGTTCACCCCTCCACTTT.

A few counts support this clone. The V and J genes are TRBV28 and TRBJ2-7, with TRBD1 identical over 9 bases. Germline values: CDR1 MDHEN, CDR2 SYDVKM. This CDR3 region has 13 residues. V lost 7 bases and J lost 3; bases outside the gene matches: 4. The CDR3 region is CASTGTGRYEQYV. CDR3 in DNA: TGTGCCAGCACGGGGACAGGGCGCTACGAGCAGTACGTC.

The chain combines TRBV6-2 or TRBV6-3 with TRBJ1-1, with 9 bases that match TRBD1. V was pared by 5 bases and J by 3 bases, with 1 base of the junction left unmatched. The V gene's germline CDR1 is MNHEY and CDR2 SVGEGT. The CDR3 is 13 residues long. CDR3 nucleotides: TGTGCCAGCAGTCGGACAGGGGACACTGAAGCTTTCTTT. This encodes CASSRTGDTEAFF.